The 18 T cell receptor beta chains below all came from one sample that was sequenced in a study of PD-L1 blockade in urothelial cancer. Time point given: pretreatment peripheral blood. Profiled with immunoSEQ multiplex PCR; TCRdb holds only in-frame clones, not every one. The sample has under 70,000 clones, roughly four fifths seen once; the top ten hold 1.6%. This material consisted of PBMCs, taken around atezolizumab (anti-PD-L1) treatment. All receptors come from a man aged 70 or older with urothelial cancer.

The V gene is TRBV7-2, the J gene TRBJ1-3; the D is unclear. V was pared by 3 bases and J by 0 bases, with 12 bases between. The CDR3 sequence is 16 residues long. CDR1 is SGHTA and CDR2 is FQGNSA in the germline V gene. The CDR3 reads CASSLSAVSSGNTIYF. The CDR3 region has the DNA TGTGCCAGCAGCTTGTCGGCGGTGTCCTCTGGAAACACCATATATTTT. The full variable domain, with the rest looked up from reference TRBV7-2 and TRBJ1-3, is GAGVSQSPSNKVTEKGKDVELRCDPISGHTALYWYRQSLGQGLEFLIYFQGNSAPDKSGLPSDRFSAERTGGSVSTLTIQRTQQEDSAVYLCASSLSAVSSGNTIYFGEGSWLTVV.

V is TRBV7-6 and J is TRBJ2-7; TRBD1 agrees at 8 bases. Germline V gene data show CDR1 as SGHVS and CDR2 as FNYEAQ. V was clipped by 5 bases and J by 4 bases; unmatched bases: 4. The CDR3 totals 13 residues. The CDR3 sequence is CASSPGQGYEQYF. DNA for the CDR3: TGTGCCAGCAGCCCCGGACAGGGATACGAGCAGTACTTC.

The chain links TRBV7-6 to TRBJ1-1, with D possibly being TRBD1 (6 bases). The V end lost 0 bases, the J end lost 2 bases, and 7 bases lay between the germline ends. The CDR3 loop spans 14 amino acids. The germline gives CDR1 SGHVS, CDR2 FNYEAQ. This chain's CDR3 is CASSLAGGNTEAFF. CDR3 in DNA: TGTGCCAGCAGCTTAGCAGGGGGAAACACTGAAGCTTTCTTT. The full variable domain, with the rest looked up from reference TRBV7-6 and TRBJ1-1, is GAGVSQSPRYKVTKRGQDVALRCDPISGHVSLYWYRQALGQGPEFLTYFNYEAQQDKSGLPNDRFSAERPEGSISTLTIQRTEQRDSAMYRCASSLAGGNTEAFFGQGTRLTVV.

The CDR3 bases are TGTGCCAGCAGTTTATTTGGGGGCGCGATTAGCGAGCAGTACTTC. This sequence encodes CASSLFGGAISEQYF. V gene TRBV27 combines with J gene TRBJ2-7, with D possibly matching TRBD1 (6 bases). From germline, CDR1 is MNHEY and CDR2 SMNVEV (reference sequence). The CDR3 contains 15 residues. V lost 1 base and J 6 bases, leaving 16 bases between the germline ends.

V usage is TRBV5-1 and J usage is TRBJ2-1, with 10 bases identical to TRBD2. There are 17 residues in the CDR3. Germline-derived CDR1 and CDR2 are SGHRS and YFSETQ. The V segment lost 9 bases and the J segment 6 bases; nucleotides outside the gene matches: 18. This CDR3 reads CATKMGLAGVGGNEQFF. The CDR3 region has the DNA TGCGCCACCAAAATGGGGCTAGCGGGAGTAGGAGGCAATGAGCAGTTCTTC.

This clone occurred a few times. The chain links TRBV7-9 to TRBJ1-4; maybe TRBD1 (5 bases). The CDR3 contains 14 residues. The germline CDR1 and CDR2 sequences are SEHNR and FQNEAQ (reference sequence). The V gene lost 4 bases and the J gene lost 7 bases, with 13 bases spanning the gap. CDR3 sequence: CASSYKRQLEKLFF. In DNA form, the CDR3 reads TGTGCCAGCAGCTACAAAAGACAGCTTGAAAAACTGTTTTTT.

The rearrangement links TRBV11-2 to TRBJ2-1; D is possibly TRBD1 (6 bases). V gave up 5 bases and J gave up 9 bases, with 17 bases separating them. The CDR3 is made up of 14 amino acids. Germline V lookup: CDR1 SGHAT, CDR2 FQNNGV. The CDR3, as DNA: TGTGCCAGCAGCGTCTACAGGGATTCCGCTGAGCAGTTCTTC. This translates into CASSVYRDSAEQFF. Based on the CDR3 plus reference TRBV11-2 and TRBJ2-1, the full variable domain is EAGVAQSPRYKIIEKRQSVAFWCNPISGHATLYWYQQILGQGPKLLIQFQNNGVVDDSQLPKDRFSAERLKGVDSTLKIQPAKLEDSAVYLCASSVYRDSAEQFFGPGTRLTVL.

This sequence joins TRBV7-2 and TRBJ1-5; D gene ambiguous. This CDR3 region has 13 residues. V lost 3 bases to trimming and J lost 7 bases, with 10 bases between them. Per germline, CDR1 SGHTA and CDR2 FQGNSA. CDR3 in amino acids: CASSFGYRQPQHF. The CDR3 DNA is TGTGCCAGCAGCTTCGGTTATCGACAGCCCCAGCATTTT.

This rearrangement joins TRBV9 to TRBJ2-1, with 11 bases lining up with TRBD2. With 5 bases clipped from V and 9 bases from J, the junction kept 10 bases outside the gene matches. CDR1 and CDR2 from the germline V gene are SGDLS and YYNGEE. This CDR3 contains 15 residues. The CDR3 loop reads CASSGTSGLTGEQFF. DNA for the CDR3: TGTGCCAGCAGTGGGACTAGCGGACTAACGGGTGAGCAGTTCTTC.

This clone was seen more than once but under ten times. This chain connects TRBV5-6 to TRBJ2-1, with 7 bases matching TRBD2. The CDR3 extends over 16 amino acids. Per germline, CDR1 SGHDT and CDR2 YYEEEE. Trimming removed 5 bases from V and 8 bases from J; junction bases left unmatched: 16. CDR3 DNA sequence: TGTGCCAGCAGTTCACTTAGACTAGCTTCCCCGGATGAGCAGTTCTTC. Protein sequence: CASSSLRLASPDEQFF.

CDR3 sequence (DNA): TGTGCCAGCAGATCACCGGGACAGGGAAACACCATATATTTT. This gives the protein CASRSPGQGNTIYF. The chain recombines TRBV27 with TRBJ1-3; 7 nucleotides line up with TRBD1. V shed 6 bases, J shed 4 bases, and the junction held 6 bases outside the gene matches. From germline, CDR1 is MNHEY and CDR2 SMNVEV (reference sequence). CDR3 size: 14 residues.

Only a few counts were recorded for this clone. As DNA, the CDR3 is TGTGCCAGCTTGCAGGGACAGGGGGCAATAGGTGAGCAGTTCTTC. As protein: CASLQGQGAIGEQFF. The chain links TRBV7-9 to TRBJ2-1; TRBD1 aligns across 12 bases. Germline CDR1 reads SEHNR; CDR2 reads FQNEAQ (reference sequence). V was clipped by 8 bases and J by 9 bases; unmatched bases: 11. This CDR3 comprises 15 residues. Using reference TRBV7-9 and TRBJ2-1 for the parts outside the CDR3, the full variable domain is DTGVSQNPRHKITKRGQNVTFRCDPISEHNRLYWYRQTLGQGPEFLTYFQNEAQLEKSRLLSDRFSAERPKGSFSTLEIQRTEQGDSAMYLCASLQGQGAIGEQFFGPGTRLTVL.

The rearrangement joins TRBV25-1 to TRBJ2-7; 10 nucleotides line up with TRBD2. J was trimmed by 6 bases and V by 2 bases; bases with no gene match: 13. This CDR3 spans 17 amino acids. Looked up from germline, CDR1 is MGHDK and CDR2 is SYGVNS. The CDR3 reads CASSEVSSAGGVREQYF. The CDR3 DNA sequence: TGTGCCAGCAGTGAAGTATCATCAGCGGGAGGGGTACGCGAGCAGTACTTC.

The chain has TRBV27 and TRBJ2-7; a possible D gene is TRBD2 (5 bases). This CDR3 comprises 14 residues. V was pared by 2 bases and J by 5 bases, with 13 bases between. The germline gives CDR1 MNHEY, CDR2 SMNVEV (reference sequence). The CDR3 here is CASSLVGLRNEQYF. The CDR3 DNA follows: TGTGCCAGCAGTTTAGTAGGACTCAGAAACGAGCAGTACTTC.

The chain carries TRBV28 and TRBJ1-1; 7 positions match TRBD1. Germline CDR1 and CDR2: MDHEN and SYDVKM. The CDR3 has 14 residues. The junction had 5 bases not matched to a gene; V was cut back by 7 bases and J by 0 bases. This CDR3 is CASIRGSMNTEAFF. Here the CDR3 DNA reads TGTGCCAGCATCAGGGGGTCCATGAACACTGAAGCTTTCTTT.

The chain carries TRBV19 and TRBJ2-1, with 7 bases identical to TRBD2. The trim removed 2 bases at V and 1 base at J, leaving 2 bases unmatched. Germline V CDR1 and CDR2: LNHDA, SQIVND (reference sequence). The CDR3 contains 15 residues. In nucleotides, the CDR3 is TGTGCCAGTAGTATATTGCGGGAGTCCTACAATGAGCAGTTCTTC. Its translation: CASSILRESYNEQFF.

The count of this clone is one. The V call is TRBV7-9, the J call TRBJ2-2, with 9 bases matching TRBD2. The CDR3 loop spans 17 amino acids. Germline CDR1 SEHNR, CDR2 FQNEAQ (reference sequence). V lost 3 bases to trimming and J lost 3 bases; unmatched junction nucleotides: 8. CDR3 bases: TGTGCCAGCAGCTTCAATGCGGGAGGGCCTTACACCGGGGAGCTGTTTTTT. Translating it yields CASSFNAGGPYTGELFF.

V gene TRBV19 combines with J gene TRBJ2-7; D might be TRBD1 (6 bases). This CDR3 spans 13 amino acids. V was clipped by 6 bases and J by 3 bases, with 12 bases between them. Per the germline V gene, CDR1 is LNHDA and CDR2 is SQIVND (reference sequence). The DNA of the CDR3 is TGTGCCAGTAGGCTGGGGGCAGACTACGAGCAGTACTTC. Translated, it gives CASRLGADYEQYF. The full variable domain, its missing parts supplied by reference TRBV19 and TRBJ2-7, is DGGITQSPKYLFRKEGQNVTLSCEQNLNHDAMYWYRQDPGQGLRLIYYSQIVNDFQKGDIAEGYSVSREKKESFPLTVTSAQKNPTAFYLCASRLGADYEQYFGPGTRLTVT.